These 2 T cell receptor beta chains share one sample of origin, sequenced in a study of T-cell reconstitution after alpha-beta-depleted transplantation in children. Researchers prepared the TCRbeta library using unique molecular identifiers, the study reports. MiXCR, applied by TCRdb to the PCR reads, yields one record per CDR3 protein. The data contain over 550,000 distinct CDR3 sequences, under 12% of them singletons. The starting material was PBMCs from the stem cell graft donor, obtained from the stem cell graft. The receptors here all came from a human donor who donated a stem cell graft to a child with acute myeloid leukemia.

The chain joins TRBV25-1 to TRBJ2-3; D not certain. The CDR3 length is 13 residues. V was pared by 2 bases and J by 1 base, with 4 bases between. Germline V gene sequence: CDR1 MGHDK, CDR2 SYGVNS. CDR3 bases: TGTGCCAGCAGTGAACCCGGCACAGATACGCAGTATTTT. Protein sequence: CASSEPGTDTQYF.

In its sample, this clonotype was seen a few times. The chain links TRBV6-5 to TRBJ2-1; 9 bases map to TRBD1. The CDR3 sequence is 15 residues long. Trimming removed 2 bases from V and 7 bases from J; junction bases left unmatched: 6. Germline CDR1 MNHEY, CDR2 SVGAGI. The CDR3, as DNA: TGTGCCAGCAGTTACGTCAGGACAGGGGTGAATGAGCAGTTCTTC. Translating gives CASSYVRTGVNEQFF.